This paragraph covers one TCR beta chain sequence. The identical CDR3 is also encoded by other nucleotide sequences in the sample. This sample is drawn from a study of cytomegalovirus exposure and HLA in healthy donors. This CDR3 spans 14 amino acids. V was pared by 3 bases and J by 9 bases, with 17 bases between. Germline loops: CDR1 SNHLY, CDR2 FYNNEI. Method: immunoSEQ multiplex PCR; TCRdb's copy keeps in-frame clones and lacks some. The sample includes about 130,000 clones, roughly 87% of them seen just once. J is TRBJ1-1 and V is TRBV2; TRBD1 is a possible D gene (6 bases). This clonotype was sampled from a woman younger than 30 in good health and CMV-seronegative. Input material: PBMCs. CDR3: CASSDTDSTFKAFF. CDR3 in DNA: TGTGCCAGCAGTGACACGGACAGTACCTTTAAAGCTTTCTTT. Together with reference TRBV2 and TRBJ1-1, the CDR3 gives the full variable domain: EPEVTQTPSHQVTQMGQEVILRCVPISNHLYFYWYRQILGQKVEFLVSFYNNEISEKSEIFDDQFSVERPDGSNFTLKIRSTKLEDSAMYFCASSDTDSTFKAFFGQGTRLTVV.